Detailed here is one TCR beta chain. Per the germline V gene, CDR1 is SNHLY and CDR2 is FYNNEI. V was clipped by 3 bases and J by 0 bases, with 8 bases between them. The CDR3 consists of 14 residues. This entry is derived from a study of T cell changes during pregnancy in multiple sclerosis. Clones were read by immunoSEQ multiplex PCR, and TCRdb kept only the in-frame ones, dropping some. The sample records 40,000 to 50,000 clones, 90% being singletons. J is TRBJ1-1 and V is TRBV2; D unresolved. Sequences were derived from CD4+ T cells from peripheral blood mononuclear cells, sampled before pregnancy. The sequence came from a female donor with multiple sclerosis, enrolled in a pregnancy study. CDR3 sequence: CASSEQFMNTEAFF. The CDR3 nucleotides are TGTGCCAGCAGTGAGCAGTTCATGAACACTGAAGCTTTCTTT.